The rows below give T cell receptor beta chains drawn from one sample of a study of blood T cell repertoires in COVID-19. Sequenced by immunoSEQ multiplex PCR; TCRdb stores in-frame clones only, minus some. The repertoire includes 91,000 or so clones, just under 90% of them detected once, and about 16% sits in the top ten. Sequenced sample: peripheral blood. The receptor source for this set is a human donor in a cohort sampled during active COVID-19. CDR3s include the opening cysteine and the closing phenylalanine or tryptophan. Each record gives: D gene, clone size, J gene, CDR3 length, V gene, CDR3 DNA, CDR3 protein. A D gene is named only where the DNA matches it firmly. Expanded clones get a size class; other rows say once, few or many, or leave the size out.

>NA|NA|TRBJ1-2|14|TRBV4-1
TGCGCCAGCACCCAAGGGACATCTAACTATGGCTACACCTTC
CASTQGTSNYGYTF
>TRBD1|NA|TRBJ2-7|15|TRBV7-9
TGTGCCAGCAGCTCCGGGACAGGGGCGACCTACGAGCAGTACTTC
CASSSGTGATYEQYF
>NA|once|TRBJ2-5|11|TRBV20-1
TGCAGTGCTAGCCCGCGGACTGGTCAGTACTTC
CSASPRTGQYF
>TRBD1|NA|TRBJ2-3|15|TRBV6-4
TGTGCCAGCAGCGGGGACAGGGCCAGCACAGATACGCAGTATTTT
CASSGDRASTDTQYF
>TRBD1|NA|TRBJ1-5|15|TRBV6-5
TGTGCCAGCAGCAGCCCAAGGACAGGGCTACAGCCCCAGCATTTT
CASSSPRTGLQPQHF
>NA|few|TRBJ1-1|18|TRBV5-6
TGTGCCAGCAGCTTGGATGGGAGGGGATATACGGTAAACACTGAAGCTTTCTTT
CASSLDGRGYTVNTEAFF
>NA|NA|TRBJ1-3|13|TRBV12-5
TGTGCTACGCAAGTCGGCTCTGGAAACACCATATATTTT
CATQVGSGNTIYF
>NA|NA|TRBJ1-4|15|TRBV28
TGTGCCAGCAGTTTGGGGGGGCGGACTAATGAAAAACTGTTTTTT
CASSLGGRTNEKLFF
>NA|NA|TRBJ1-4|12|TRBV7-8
TGTGCCAGCAGCTCAGAGGTTGAAAAACTGTTTTTT
CASSSEVEKLFF
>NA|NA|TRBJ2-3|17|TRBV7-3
TGTGCCAGCAGCTTACTTCCGAGCGGAAGTTACACAGATACGCAGTATTTT
CASSLLPSGSYTDTQYF
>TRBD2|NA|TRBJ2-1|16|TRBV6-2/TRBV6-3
TGTGCCAGCAGCCCCGGACTAGCGGGAGACTACAATGAGCAGTTCTTC
CASSPGLAGDYNEQFF
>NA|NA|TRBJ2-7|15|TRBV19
TGTGCCAGTAGTATGGGTGACAGACTAGGGGACGAGCAGTACTTC
CASSMGDRLGDEQYF
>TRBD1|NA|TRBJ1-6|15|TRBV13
TGTGCCAGCAGCTTACGTGACAGGGAGAATTCACCCCTCCACTTT
CASSLRDRENSPLHF
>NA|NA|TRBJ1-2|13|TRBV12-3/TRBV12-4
TGTGCCAGCAGACTCCTAGAAAACTATGGCTACACCTTC
CASRLLENYGYTF
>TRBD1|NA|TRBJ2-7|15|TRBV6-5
TGTGCCAGCAGCCTTGCCCCGGACAGGGGTTACGAGCAGTACTTC
CASSLAPDRGYEQYF
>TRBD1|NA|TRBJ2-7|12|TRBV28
TGTGCCAGCAGTTCCAGGGGGCGCGAGCAGTACTTC
CASSSRGREQYF
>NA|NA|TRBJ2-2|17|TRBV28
TGTGCCAGCAGTTTAAACAGGGCAGTAATGAACACCGGGGAGCTGTTTTTT
CASSLNRAVMNTGELFF
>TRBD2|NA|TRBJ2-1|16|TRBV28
TGTGCCAGCAGTGCACATAGCGGGGCGGAGTACAATGAGCAGTTCTTC
CASSAHSGAEYNEQFF
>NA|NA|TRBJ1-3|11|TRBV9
TGTGCCAGCAGCGTAGCTAAAACCATATATTTT
CASSVAKTIYF
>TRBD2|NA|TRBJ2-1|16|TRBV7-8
TGTGCCAGCAGCCCAACTAGCGGCAGCTCCTACAATGAGCAGTTCTTC
CASSPTSGSSYNEQFF
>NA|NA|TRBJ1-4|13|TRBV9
TGTGCCAGCAGCCCAACCTATGGTGAAAAACTGTTTTTT
CASSPTYGEKLFF
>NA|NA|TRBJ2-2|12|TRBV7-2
TGTGCCAGCAGCCGGGACACCGGGGAGCTGTTTTTT
CASSRDTGELFF
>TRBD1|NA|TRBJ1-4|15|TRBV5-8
TGTGCCAGCAGCAACCGGGACAGGGATGATGAAAAACTGTTTTTT
CASSNRDRDDEKLFF
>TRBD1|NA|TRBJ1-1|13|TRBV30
TGTGCCTGGAGTGTGAAGGGGGCGGACGAAGCTTTCTTT
CAWSVKGADEAFF
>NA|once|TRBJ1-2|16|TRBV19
TGTGCCAGTAGTATAGTCTTCGGGGATCTCGGCTATGGCTACACCTTC
CASSIVFGDLGYGYTF
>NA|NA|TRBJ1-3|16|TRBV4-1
TGCGCCAGCAGCCAAGATTTAGCTTTTTCTGGAAACACCATATATTTT
CASSQDLAFSGNTIYF
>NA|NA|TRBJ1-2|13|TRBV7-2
TGTGCCAGCAGCTCAGGGCAAAACTATGGCTACACCTTC
CASSSGQNYGYTF
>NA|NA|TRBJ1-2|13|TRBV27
TGTGCCAGCAGTCCTGCCGCCGGAGGCGGCTACACCTTC
CASSPAAGGGYTF
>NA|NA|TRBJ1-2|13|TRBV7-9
TGTGCCAGCAGCTTAGGAGGGCTTGATGGCTACACCTTC
CASSLGGLDGYTF